Listed below are T cell receptor beta chains from one sample, sequenced in a study of blood T cell repertoires in COVID-19. Here immunoSEQ multiplex PCR was the method, and the copy in TCRdb shows in-frame clones only, minus some. The sample contains 120,000 to 150,000 clones, 84% of which appear only once. Sequencing used PBMCs or T cells enriched from blood (not recorded which). These receptors originate from a woman between 50 and 59 years old who had been exposed to COVID-19. Each CDR3 is given with its conserved first and last residue. D genes are given only for firm matches. Only part of the rows carry a size: once, few, many, or a class if the clone is expanded.

CDR3aa	CDR3nt	j_gene	d_gene	v_gene	abundance
CASSQAGGKTGELFF	TGTGCCAGTAGCCAAGCGGGAGGGAAAACCGGGGAGCTGTTTTTT	TRBJ2-2	TRBD2	TRBV19	NA
CASRQGPMSPLHF	TGTGCCAGCAGACAGGGACCCATGTCACCCCTCCACTTT	TRBJ1-6	NA	TRBV9	NA
CASSMGEARGHGYTF	TGTGCCAGTAGTATGGGTGAGGCCAGGGGGCATGGCTACACCTTC	TRBJ1-2	TRBD1	TRBV19	NA
CASSLRGAIEKLFF	TGTGCCAGCAGTTTGCGGGGGGCAATCGAAAAACTGTTTTTT	TRBJ1-4	NA	TRBV28	NA
CASSLAGTGGGEQYF	TGTGCCAGCAGCTTAGCGGGGACAGGGGGCGGCGAGCAGTACTTC	TRBJ2-7	TRBD1	TRBV7-8	NA
CASSQNGQAYNEQFF	TGCGCCAGCAGCCAAAACGGACAGGCCTACAATGAGCAGTTCTTC	TRBJ2-1	TRBD1	TRBV4-3	NA
CASRGGVYNEQFF	TGTGCCAGCCGGGGGGGGGTGTACAATGAGCAGTTCTTC	TRBJ2-1	TRBD2	TRBV6-5	NA
CASSPDRVKDTQYF	TGTGCCAGCAGCCCCGATAGAGTTAAGGATACGCAGTATTTT	TRBJ2-3	NA	TRBV11-2	NA
CASSLEGVGTDTQYF	TGTGCCAGCAGCTTAGAGGGGGTCGGCACAGATACGCAGTATTTT	TRBJ2-3	NA	TRBV7-8	NA
CASSPTGNTIYF	TGTGCCAGCAGCCCAACAGGAAACACCATATATTTT	TRBJ1-3	NA	TRBV12-3/TRBV12-4	NA
CASSLGWGSGGPESIQYF	TGCGCCAGCAGCTTGGGCTGGGGTAGCGGGGGGCCCGAAAGTATTCAGTACTTC	TRBJ2-4	TRBD2	TRBV5-1	NA
CASSASDSNQPQHF	TGTGCCAGCAGCGCATCAGATAGCAATCAGCCCCAGCATTTT	TRBJ1-5	NA	TRBV9	NA
CASSQVVSYNEQFF	TGCGCCAGCAGCCAAGTAGTGTCCTACAATGAGCAGTTCTTC	TRBJ2-1	NA	TRBV4-1	once
CASSKGDENTEAFF	TGTGCCAGTTCTAAAGGGGATGAGAACACTGAAGCTTTCTTT	TRBJ1-1	NA	TRBV19	NA
CASSFKPLTVYGYTF	TGTGCCAGCAGCTTTAAACCTTTGACAGTCTATGGCTACACCTTC	TRBJ1-2	NA	TRBV5-6	NA
CASSQLQGLGEQYF	TGTGCCAGCAGCCAACTACAGGGGTTGGGGGAGCAGTACTTC	TRBJ2-7	TRBD1	TRBV4-2	NA
CSGTQGRNQPQHF	TGCAGCGGAACCCAGGGGCGCAATCAGCCCCAGCATTTT	TRBJ1-5	NA	TRBV29-1	NA
CASSLSDWSFKQYF	TGCGCCAGCAGCTTGTCGGACTGGTCGTTTAAGCAGTACTTC	TRBJ2-7	NA	TRBV5-1	NA
CASSMGTGGYEQYF	TGTGCCAGTAGTATGGGGACAGGGGGCTACGAGCAGTACTTC	TRBJ2-7	TRBD1	TRBV19	NA
CASSYGGTGNEKLFF	TGTGCCAGCAGTTACGGAGGGACCGGTAATGAAAAACTGTTTTTT	TRBJ1-4	NA	TRBV6-5	NA
CASLAGVADTQYF	TGTGCCAGCCTAGCGGGAGTGGCAGATACGCAGTATTTT	TRBJ2-3	TRBD2	TRBV7-8	NA
CASSRPLRLAGGDVDTQYF	TGTGCCAGCAGCCGCCCTCTGCGACTAGCGGGGGGGGATGTAGATACGCAGTATTTT	TRBJ2-3	TRBD2	TRBV6-2/TRBV6-3	NA
CSVDDRGSGRVTDTQYF	TGCAGCGTTGATGACAGGGGAAGCGGGAGGGTCACAGATACGCAGTATTTT	TRBJ2-3	TRBD2	TRBV29-1	NA
CASSQDIGTSVTDTQYF	TGCGCCAGCAGCCAAGATATCGGCACTAGCGTTACAGATACGCAGTATTTT	TRBJ2-3	TRBD2	TRBV4-3	NA
CASSSRGSDYNEQFF	TGTGCCAGCAGCTCGCGGGGGAGTGACTACAATGAGCAGTTCTTC	TRBJ2-1	TRBD2	TRBV13	NA
CASSLALTLTQDTEAFF	TGTGCCAGCAGCTTAGCTTTGACACTTACACAGGACACTGAAGCTTTCTTT	TRBJ1-1	NA	TRBV7-8	NA
CASSLGLARHTDTQYF	TGTGCCAGCAGCCTGGGACTAGCGCGACACACAGATACGCAGTATTTT	TRBJ2-3	TRBD2	TRBV9	NA
CASSQDRDTEAFF	TGTGCCAGCAGCCAAGACAGGGACACTGAAGCTTTCTTT	TRBJ1-1	NA	TRBV4-2	once
CASSLVRTAGEQYF	TGTGCCAGCAGCTTAGTTAGGACAGCAGGCGAGCAGTACTTC	TRBJ2-7	NA	TRBV11-2	NA
CAISESRRRIGQGNYEQYF	TGTGCCATCAGTGAGTCGAGGCGGAGGATAGGACAGGGGAACTACGAGCAGTACTTC	TRBJ2-7	TRBD1	TRBV10-3	NA
CASSRRQGSNQPQHF	TGTGCCAGCAGCCGCCGACAGGGGAGCAATCAGCCCCAGCATTTT	TRBJ1-5	TRBD1	TRBV3-1/TRBV3-2	once
CASSPGGGGAKNIQYF	TGTGCCAGCAGCCCGGGGGGGGGCGGGGCGAAAAACATTCAGTACTTC	TRBJ2-4	TRBD2	TRBV5-4	NA
CASSKTASTDTQYF	TGTGCCAGCTCAAAGACAGCTAGCACAGATACGCAGTATTTT	TRBJ2-3	NA	TRBV18	NA
CASSPGGGESTEAFF	TGTGCCAGCAGTCCGGGGGGCGGGGAGAGCACTGAAGCTTTCTTT	TRBJ1-1	NA	TRBV6-2/TRBV6-3	NA
CASSFGTSGVSSYEQYF	TGTGCCAGCAGCTTCGGGACTAGCGGAGTTAGCTCCTACGAGCAGTACTTC	TRBJ2-7	TRBD2	TRBV11-2	few
CASSLAQGLDTGELFF	TGCGCCAGCAGCTTGGCCCAGGGTTTAGACACCGGGGAGCTGTTTTTT	TRBJ2-2	NA	TRBV5-1	NA